Listed below are T cell receptor beta chains from one sample, sequenced in a study of blood T cell repertoires in COVID-19. Method: immunoSEQ multiplex PCR; TCRdb's copy keeps in-frame clones and lacks some. The data hold 160,000 or so clones, with approximately 80% observed a single time. The source material was peripheral blood. Receptors were obtained from a woman aged 45-65 years with acute or convalescent COVID-19. Each CDR3 is given with its conserved first and last residue. Each record gives: J gene, D gene, V gene, clone size, CDR3 protein, CDR3 DNA. D genes are given only for firm matches. Size is stated for part of the rows, as once, few or many counts, or as a class when the clone is expanded.

TRBJ1-1	TRBD1	TRBV11-3	few	CASSLGQGGEAFF	TGTGCCAGCAGCCTCGGACAGGGAGGGGAAGCTTTCTTT
TRBJ1-2	-	TRBV12-3/TRBV12-4	-	CASSHRRNYGYTF	TGTGCCAGCAGCCACAGGCGTAACTATGGCTACACCTTC
TRBJ2-7	-	TRBV5-1	-	CASSLAAGPYEQYF	TGCGCCAGCAGCTTGGCGGCAGGCCCCTACGAGCAGTACTTC
TRBJ1-1	-	TRBV28	-	CASSLPGGGRTEAFF	TGTGCCAGCAGCCTACCGGGAGGGGGGCGAACTGAAGCTTTCTTT
TRBJ1-4	-	TRBV18	-	CASSRSGNEKLFF	TGTGCCAGCTCTCGATCGGGTAATGAAAAACTGTTTTTT
TRBJ1-1	-	TRBV11-2	once	CASSFSPFPGMNTEAFF	TGTGCCAGCAGCTTTTCCCCCTTTCCGGGGATGAACACTGAAGCTTTCTTT
TRBJ1-1	-	TRBV7-2	-	CASSLKPGMSTEAFF	TGTGCCAGCAGCCTCAAACCCGGGATGAGCACTGAAGCTTTCTTT
TRBJ2-3	TRBD2	TRBV29-1	-	CSVVTSGITDTQYF	TGCAGCGTTGTTACTAGCGGGATCACAGATACGCAGTATTTT
TRBJ2-5	TRBD2	TRBV19	once	CASSPGLYLPETQYF	TGTGCCAGTAGTCCGGGACTATATCTCCCGGAGACCCAGTACTTC
TRBJ2-1	TRBD2	TRBV5-1	-	CASSLVASGGLNEQFF	TGCGCCAGCAGCTTGGTAGCTAGCGGGGGGTTGAATGAGCAGTTCTTC
TRBJ2-1	TRBD1	TRBV4-1	few	CASSPRTGGYNEQFF	TGCGCCAGCAGCCCCCGGACAGGGGGCTACAATGAGCAGTTCTTC
TRBJ2-3	-	TRBV7-2	-	CASSTTTSDTQYF	TGTGCCAGCAGCACCACTACCTCAGATACGCAGTATTTT
TRBJ2-5	-	TRBV7-2	-	CASSLVWHQETQYF	TGTGCCAGCAGCTTAGTCTGGCACCAAGAGACCCAGTACTTC
TRBJ2-1	-	TRBV5-1	once	CASSLVPSSAYNEQFF	TGCGCCAGCAGCTTGGTCCCTAGCAGCGCCTACAATGAGCAGTTCTTC
TRBJ2-1	-	TRBV27	-	CASSLIWRYNEQFF	TGTGCCAGCAGTTTAATTTGGCGGTACAATGAGCAGTTCTTC
TRBJ2-7	-	TRBV14	few	CASSQVAGPYEQYF	TGTGCCAGCAGCCAAGTGGCAGGTCCATACGAGCAGTACTTC
TRBJ2-7	TRBD2	TRBV10-3	-	CAISLTSGRGEQYF	TGTGCCATCAGCCTGACTAGCGGGAGAGGGGAGCAGTACTTC
TRBJ2-7	TRBD2	TRBV5-5	-	CASSFQRGRYEQYF	TGTGCCAGCAGCTTCCAGCGGGGGCGGTACGAGCAGTACTTC
TRBJ1-2	-	TRBV6-5	-	CASSYGWGSGYTF	TGTGCCAGCAGTTACGGGTGGGGCAGTGGCTACACCTTC
TRBJ1-3	-	TRBV2	-	CASSDRGNTIYF	TGTGCCAGCAGCGACAGGGGAAACACCATATATTTT
TRBJ1-2	-	TRBV5-6	-	CASSLGQALYGYTF	TGTGCCAGCAGCTTGGGACAGGCTCTCTATGGCTACACCTTC
TRBJ1-5	-	TRBV28	once	CASSFGPRGGHNQPQHF	TGTGCCAGCAGCTTCGGGCCTCGCGGGGGGCACAATCAGCCCCAGCATTTT
TRBJ2-3	-	TRBV4-3	once	CASSQVQGVDTQYF	TGCGCCAGCAGCCAAGTTCAGGGCGTAGATACGCAGTATTTT
TRBJ2-7	-	TRBV7-2	once	CASSAQGTHEQYF	TGTGCCAGCAGCGCTCAGGGGACCCACGAGCAGTACTTC
TRBJ1-4	TRBD1	TRBV5-1	few	CASSLAVTGANEKLFF	TGCGCCAGCAGCTTGGCCGTGACAGGGGCTAATGAAAAACTGTTTTTT
TRBJ1-6	TRBD1	TRBV5-1	-	CASRATGGSYNSPLHF	TGCGCCAGCAGGGCGACAGGGGGCTCCTATAATTCACCCCTCCACTTT
TRBJ1-3	-	TRBV12-3/TRBV12-4	-	CASSQRQNTIYF	TGTGCCAGCAGTCAGCGCCAAAACACCATATATTTT
TRBJ2-1	TRBD2	TRBV19	-	CASRSTSGPSSYNEQFF	TGTGCCAGTAGATCGACTAGCGGCCCGAGCTCCTACAATGAGCAGTTCTTC
TRBJ1-2	-	TRBV10-3	-	CAISESGARDGYTF	TGTGCCATCAGTGAGTCTGGGGCGCGAGATGGCTACACCTTC
TRBJ1-3	TRBD1	TRBV6-1	-	CASSEHGQGQGNTIYF	TGTGCCAGCAGTGAGCATGGACAGGGGCAGGGAAACACCATATATTTT
TRBJ2-2	TRBD2	TRBV9	-	CASSVGLAVNTGELFF	TGTGCCAGCAGCGTGGGACTAGCGGTGAACACCGGGGAGCTGTTTTTT
TRBJ2-3	TRBD2	TRBV5-8	few	CASTLGRGAPDTQYF	TGTGCCAGCACCCTCGGGCGGGGGGCCCCGGATACGCAGTATTTT
TRBJ2-1	TRBD2	TRBV2	-	CASRPGLEDNEQFF	TGTGCCAGCAGACCGGGACTAGAAGACAATGAGCAGTTCTTC
TRBJ2-7	TRBD1	TRBV29-1	-	CSVWTGGTYEQYF	TGCAGCGTTTGGACAGGGGGGACCTACGAGCAGTACTTC
TRBJ2-1	-	TRBV4-2	-	CASSQAGLPSEQFF	TGTGCCAGCAGCCAAGCGGGACTCCCGAGTGAGCAGTTCTTC
TRBJ2-7	TRBD2	TRBV28	-	CASRPQSGGTYEQYF	TGTGCCAGCAGGCCGCAGAGCGGGGGTACCTACGAGCAGTACTTC
TRBJ1-5	-	TRBV7-2	-	CASSYRVGNQPQHF	TGTGCCAGCAGCTACAGGGTTGGCAATCAGCCCCAGCATTTT
TRBJ2-7	TRBD1	TRBV6-5	-	CASRVAGQGTYEQYF	TGTGCCAGCAGGGTCGCGGGACAGGGAACCTACGAGCAGTACTTC
TRBJ1-1	TRBD1	TRBV28	-	CASSLGDRDTEAFF	TGTGCCAGCAGTTTGGGGGACAGAGACACTGAAGCTTTCTTT
TRBJ1-5	TRBD1	TRBV18	-	CASSPERGRIGQPQHF	TGTGCCAGCTCACCGGAGAGGGGGCGAATCGGTCAGCCCCAGCATTTT
TRBJ2-5	TRBD2	TRBV7-6	-	CASSLAKWGGGETQYF	TGTGCCAGCAGCTTAGCGAAGTGGGGCGGGGGAGAGACCCAGTACTTC
TRBJ1-2	-	TRBV7-9	few	CASSSHNLDINYGYTF	TGTGCCAGCAGCTCCCACAACCTAGATATTAACTATGGCTACACCTTC
TRBJ2-5	-	TRBV19	-	CASSRTRGGKVTQYF	TGTGCCAGTAGTCGGACAAGGGGGGGCAAGGTGACCCAGTACTTC
TRBJ2-4	TRBD2	TRBV15	once	CATRAPGGDKNIQYF	TGTGCCACCAGAGCCCCCGGGGGGGACAAAAACATTCAGTACTTC
TRBJ1-1	-	TRBV6-6	-	CASLSYDREAFF	TGTGCCAGCCTCTCCTACGACAGGGAAGCTTTCTTT
TRBJ1-5	-	TRBV2	-	CASRAGDYSNQPQHF	TGTGCCAGCAGAGCCGGGGATTATAGCAATCAGCCCCAGCATTTT
TRBJ2-5	-	TRBV19	-	CASSIRAGRGETQYF	TGTGCCAGTAGTATTCGGGCAGGGCGAGGAGAGACCCAGTACTTC
TRBJ2-5	TRBD1	TRBV7-8	-	CASGEGARETQYF	TGTGCCAGCGGAGAGGGGGCGCGAGAGACCCAGTACTTC
TRBJ2-5	-	TRBV7-2	-	CASTIQETQYF	TGTGCCAGCACCATCCAAGAGACCCAGTACTTC
TRBJ2-7	TRBD1	TRBV5-7	-	CASSLGDRGYSYEQYF	TGTGCCAGCAGCTTGGGGGACAGGGGGTACTCCTACGAGCAGTACTTC
TRBJ2-1	TRBD2	TRBV5-1	few	CASSLAGTSYNEQFF	TGCGCCAGCAGTCTAGCGGGGACCTCCTACAATGAGCAGTTCTTC